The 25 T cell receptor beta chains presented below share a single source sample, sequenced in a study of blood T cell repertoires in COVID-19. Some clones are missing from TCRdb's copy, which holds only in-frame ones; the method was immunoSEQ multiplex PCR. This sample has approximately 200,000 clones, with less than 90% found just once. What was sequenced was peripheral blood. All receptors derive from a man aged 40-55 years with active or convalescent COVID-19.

CDR3 region: CASSQEGSVRNQPQHF. The CDR3 region has the DNA TGCGCCAGCAGCCAAGAAGGTAGCGTCCGCAATCAGCCCCAGCATTTT. The chain joins TRBV4-1 to TRBJ1-5, with no clear D. The germline CDR1 and CDR2 sequences are MGHRA and YSYEKL. CDR3 length equals 16 residues. Trimming cost V 0 bases and J 2 bases, with 11 bases left between them.

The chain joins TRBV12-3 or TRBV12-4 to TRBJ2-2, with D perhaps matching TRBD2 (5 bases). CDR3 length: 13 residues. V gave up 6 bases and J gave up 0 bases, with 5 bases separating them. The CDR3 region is CASSGANTGELFF. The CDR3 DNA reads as TGTGCCAGCAGCGGGGCGAACACCGGGGAGCTGTTTTTT.

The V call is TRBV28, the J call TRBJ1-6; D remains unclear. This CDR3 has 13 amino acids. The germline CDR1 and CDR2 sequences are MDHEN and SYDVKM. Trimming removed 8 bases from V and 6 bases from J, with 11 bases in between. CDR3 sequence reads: CASGADFNSPLHF. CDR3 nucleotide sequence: TGTGCCAGCGGTGCGGATTTTAATTCACCCCTCCACTTT.

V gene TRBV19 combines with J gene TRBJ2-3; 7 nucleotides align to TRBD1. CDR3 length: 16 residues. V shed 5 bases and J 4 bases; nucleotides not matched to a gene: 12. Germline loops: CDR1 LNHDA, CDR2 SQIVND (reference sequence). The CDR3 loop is CASSLQGDIKADTQYF. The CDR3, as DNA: TGTGCCAGTAGTCTCCAGGGGGATATAAAAGCAGATACGCAGTATTTT.

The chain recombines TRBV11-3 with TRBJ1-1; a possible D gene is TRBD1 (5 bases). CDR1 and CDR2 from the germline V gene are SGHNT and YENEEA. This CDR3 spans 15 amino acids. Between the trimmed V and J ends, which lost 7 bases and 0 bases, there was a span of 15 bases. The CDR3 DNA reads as TGTGCCAGCAAATCCGTAACAGGAATGAACACTGAAGCTTTCTTT. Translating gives CASKSVTGMNTEAFF.

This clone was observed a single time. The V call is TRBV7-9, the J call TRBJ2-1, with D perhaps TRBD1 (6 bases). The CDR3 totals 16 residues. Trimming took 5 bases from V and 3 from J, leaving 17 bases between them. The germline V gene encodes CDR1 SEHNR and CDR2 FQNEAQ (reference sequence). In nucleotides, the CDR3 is TGTGCCAGCAGCCAACCACCGGGACAAGTCTACAATGAGCAGTTCTTC. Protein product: CASSQPPGQVYNEQFF.

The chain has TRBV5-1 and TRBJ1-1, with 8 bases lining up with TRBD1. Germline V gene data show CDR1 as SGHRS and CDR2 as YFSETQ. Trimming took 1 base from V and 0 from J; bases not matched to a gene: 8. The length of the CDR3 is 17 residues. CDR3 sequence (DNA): TGCGCCAGCAGCTTGCGATGGACAGGGAAGATGAACACTGAAGCTTTCTTT. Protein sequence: CASSLRWTGKMNTEAFF.

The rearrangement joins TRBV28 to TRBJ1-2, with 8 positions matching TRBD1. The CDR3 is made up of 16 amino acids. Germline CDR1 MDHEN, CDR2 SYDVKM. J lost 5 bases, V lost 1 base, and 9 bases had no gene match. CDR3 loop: CASSLSMTGVEYGYTF. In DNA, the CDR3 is TGTGCCAGCAGTTTATCTATGACAGGGGTTGAATATGGCTACACCTTC.

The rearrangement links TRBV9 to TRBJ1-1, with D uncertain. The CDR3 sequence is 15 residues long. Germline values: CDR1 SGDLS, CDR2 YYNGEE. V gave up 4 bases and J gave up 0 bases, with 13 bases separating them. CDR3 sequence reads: CASSIGDTLNTEAFF. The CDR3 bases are TGTGCCAGCAGCATAGGCGACACATTGAACACTGAAGCTTTCTTT.

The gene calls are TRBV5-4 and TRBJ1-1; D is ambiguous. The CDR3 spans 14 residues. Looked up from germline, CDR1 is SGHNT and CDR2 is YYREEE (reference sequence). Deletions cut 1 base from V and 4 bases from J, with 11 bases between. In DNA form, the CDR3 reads TGTGCCAGCAGCTTGTCTAGTGTTACCACTGAAGCTTTCTTT. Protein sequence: CASSLSSVTTEAFF.

The CDR3 DNA follows: TGTGCCAGCACCAGTATACAGGGGGCGATCTACGAGCAGTACTTC. Translated, it gives CASTSIQGAIYEQYF. V usage is TRBV11-2 and J usage is TRBJ2-7, with 9 bases fitting TRBD1. V shed 7 bases and J 3 bases; nucleotides not matched to a gene: 10. Germline loops: CDR1 SGHAT, CDR2 FQNNGV. The CDR3 is 15 residues long.

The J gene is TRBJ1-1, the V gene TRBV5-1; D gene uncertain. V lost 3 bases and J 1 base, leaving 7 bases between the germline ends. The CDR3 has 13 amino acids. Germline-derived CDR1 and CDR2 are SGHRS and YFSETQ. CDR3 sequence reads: CASSSRWNTEAFF. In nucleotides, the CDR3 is TGCGCCAGCAGCTCGCGGTGGAACACTGAAGCTTTCTTT.

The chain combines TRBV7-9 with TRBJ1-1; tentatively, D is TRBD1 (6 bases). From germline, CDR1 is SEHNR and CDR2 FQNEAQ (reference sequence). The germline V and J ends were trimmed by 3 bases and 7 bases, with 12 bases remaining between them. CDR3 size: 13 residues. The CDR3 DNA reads TGTGCCAGCAGCTTTACAGGGTCAGGTGAAGCTTTCTTT. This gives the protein CASSFTGSGEAFF.

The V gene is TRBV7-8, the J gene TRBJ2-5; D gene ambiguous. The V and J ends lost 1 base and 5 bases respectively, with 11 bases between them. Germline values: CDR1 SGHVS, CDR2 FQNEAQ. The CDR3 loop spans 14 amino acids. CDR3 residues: CASSLVPQEETQYF. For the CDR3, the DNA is TGTGCCAGCAGCTTAGTACCCCAAGAGGAGACCCAGTACTTC.

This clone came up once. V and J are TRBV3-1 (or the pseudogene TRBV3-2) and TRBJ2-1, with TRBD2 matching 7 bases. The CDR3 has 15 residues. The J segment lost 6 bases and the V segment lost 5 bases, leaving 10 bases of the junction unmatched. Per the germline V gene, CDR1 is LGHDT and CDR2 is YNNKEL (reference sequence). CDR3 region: CASSEISGTRNEQFF. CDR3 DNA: TGTGCCAGCAGCGAAATCAGCGGGACCCGCAATGAGCAGTTCTTC.

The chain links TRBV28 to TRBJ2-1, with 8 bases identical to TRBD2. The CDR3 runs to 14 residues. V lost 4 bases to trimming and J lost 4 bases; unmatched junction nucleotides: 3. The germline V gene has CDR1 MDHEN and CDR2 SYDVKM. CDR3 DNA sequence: TGTGCCAGCAGTTCCGAGCGGGGGTACAATGAGCAGTTCTTC. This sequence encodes CASSSERGYNEQFF.

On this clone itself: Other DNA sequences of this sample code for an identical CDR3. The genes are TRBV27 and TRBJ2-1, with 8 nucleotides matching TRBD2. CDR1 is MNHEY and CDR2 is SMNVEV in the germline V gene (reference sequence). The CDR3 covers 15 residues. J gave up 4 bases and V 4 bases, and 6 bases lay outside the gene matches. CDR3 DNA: TGTGCCAGCAGTTCGAGCGGGGGCCCGTACAATGAGCAGTTCTTC. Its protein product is CASSSSGGPYNEQFF.

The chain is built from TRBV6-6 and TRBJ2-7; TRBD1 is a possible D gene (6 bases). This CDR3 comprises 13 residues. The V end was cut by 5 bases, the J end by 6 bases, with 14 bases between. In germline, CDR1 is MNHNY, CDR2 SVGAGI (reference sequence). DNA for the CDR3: TGTGCCAGCAGTGCAAACAGGGCGGGCGAGCAGTACTTC. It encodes CASSANRAGEQYF.

CDR3 region: CASSLASASGATDTQYF. The CDR3 DNA is TGTGCCAGCAGCTTAGCCAGTGCTAGCGGGGCTACAGATACGCAGTATTTT. The chain joins TRBV7-2 to TRBJ2-3; 9 bases are shared with TRBD2. Losses at the gene ends were 0 bases for V and 3 bases for J; bases not matched to a gene: 7. This CDR3 region has 17 residues. Germline V CDR1 and CDR2: SGHTA, FQGNSA. The entire variable domain, with the rest obtained from reference TRBV7-2 and TRBJ2-3, is as follows: GAGVSQSPSNKVTEKGKDVELRCDPISGHTALYWYRQSLGQGLEFLIYFQGNSAPDKSGLPSDRFSAERTGGSVSTLTIQRTQQEDSAVYLCASSLASASGATDTQYFGPGTRLTVL.

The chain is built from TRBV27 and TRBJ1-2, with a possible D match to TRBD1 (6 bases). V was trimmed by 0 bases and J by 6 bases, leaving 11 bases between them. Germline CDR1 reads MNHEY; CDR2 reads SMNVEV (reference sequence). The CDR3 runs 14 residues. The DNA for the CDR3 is TGTGCCAGCAGTTTATCGCAGGGGTGGGATGGCTACACCTTC. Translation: CASSLSQGWDGYTF.

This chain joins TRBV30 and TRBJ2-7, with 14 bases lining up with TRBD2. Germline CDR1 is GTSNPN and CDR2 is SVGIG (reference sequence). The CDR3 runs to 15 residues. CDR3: CAWLGLAGETYEQYF. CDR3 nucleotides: TGTGCTTGGTTGGGACTAGCGGGGGAGACCTACGAGCAGTACTTC.

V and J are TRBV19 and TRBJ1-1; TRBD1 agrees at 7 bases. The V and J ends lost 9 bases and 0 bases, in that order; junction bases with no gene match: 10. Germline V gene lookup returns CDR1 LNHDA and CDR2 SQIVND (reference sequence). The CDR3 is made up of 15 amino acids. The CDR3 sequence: CASQDRASLNTEAFF. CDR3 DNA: TGTGCCAGCCAAGACAGGGCCAGCTTGAACACTGAAGCTTTCTTT.

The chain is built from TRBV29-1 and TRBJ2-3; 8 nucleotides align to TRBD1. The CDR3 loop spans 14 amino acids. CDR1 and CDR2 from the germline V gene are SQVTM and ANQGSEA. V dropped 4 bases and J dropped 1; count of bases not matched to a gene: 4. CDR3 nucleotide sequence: TGCAGCGTTGTAGAACAGGGGGGCACAGATACGCAGTATTTT. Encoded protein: CSVVEQGGTDTQYF.

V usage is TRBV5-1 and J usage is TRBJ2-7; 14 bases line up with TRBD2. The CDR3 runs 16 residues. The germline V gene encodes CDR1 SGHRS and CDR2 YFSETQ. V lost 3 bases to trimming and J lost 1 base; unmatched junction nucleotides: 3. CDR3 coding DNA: TGCGCCAGCAGCTGGGGACTAGCGGGAGCGTCCTACGAGCAGTACTTC. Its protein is CASSWGLAGASYEQYF.

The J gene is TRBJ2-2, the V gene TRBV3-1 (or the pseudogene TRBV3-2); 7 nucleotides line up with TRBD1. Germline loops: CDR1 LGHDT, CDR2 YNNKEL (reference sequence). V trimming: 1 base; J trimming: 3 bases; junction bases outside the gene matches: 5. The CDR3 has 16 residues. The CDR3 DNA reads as TGTGCCAGCAGCCAAGTTGGGGACAGCTACACCGGGGAGCTGTTTTTT. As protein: CASSQVGDSYTGELFF.